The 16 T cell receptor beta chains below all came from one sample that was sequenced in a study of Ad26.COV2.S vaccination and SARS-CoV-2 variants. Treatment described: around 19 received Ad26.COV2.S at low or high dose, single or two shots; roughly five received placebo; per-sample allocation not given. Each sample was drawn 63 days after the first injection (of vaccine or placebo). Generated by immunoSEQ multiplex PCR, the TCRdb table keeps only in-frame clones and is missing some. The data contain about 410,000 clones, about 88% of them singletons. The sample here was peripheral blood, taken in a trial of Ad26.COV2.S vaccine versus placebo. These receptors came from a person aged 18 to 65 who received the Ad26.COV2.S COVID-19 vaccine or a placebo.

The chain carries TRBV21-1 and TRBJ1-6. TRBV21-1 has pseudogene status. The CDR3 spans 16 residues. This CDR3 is CASSKDGLAYNSPLHF. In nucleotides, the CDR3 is TGTGCCAGCAGCAAAGATGGACTAGCCTATAATTCACCCCTCCACTTT.

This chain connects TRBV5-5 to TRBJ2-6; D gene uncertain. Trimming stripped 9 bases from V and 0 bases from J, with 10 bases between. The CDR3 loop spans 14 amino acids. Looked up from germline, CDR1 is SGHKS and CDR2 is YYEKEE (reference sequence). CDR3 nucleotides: TGTGCCACCGGTGGGTTCTCTGGGGCCAACGTCCTGACTTTC. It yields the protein CATGGFSGANVLTF.

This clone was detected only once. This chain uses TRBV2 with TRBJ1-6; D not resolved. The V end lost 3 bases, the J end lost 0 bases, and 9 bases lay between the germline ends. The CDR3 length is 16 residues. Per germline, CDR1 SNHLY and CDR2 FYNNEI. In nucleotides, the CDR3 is TGTGCCAGCAGTGAGTCGGGAAGCTCCTATAATTCACCCCTCCACTTT. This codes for CASSESGSSYNSPLHF.

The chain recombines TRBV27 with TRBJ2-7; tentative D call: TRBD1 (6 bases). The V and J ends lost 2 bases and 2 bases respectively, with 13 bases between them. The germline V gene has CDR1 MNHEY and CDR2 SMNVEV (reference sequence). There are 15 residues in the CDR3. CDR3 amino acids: CASSLKGRGAYEQYF. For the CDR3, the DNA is TGTGCCAGCAGTTTAAAAGGCAGGGGCGCCTACGAGCAGTACTTC.

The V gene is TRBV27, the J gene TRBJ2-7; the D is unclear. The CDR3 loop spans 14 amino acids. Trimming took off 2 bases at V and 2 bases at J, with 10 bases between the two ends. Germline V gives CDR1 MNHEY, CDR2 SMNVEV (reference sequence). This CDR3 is CASSLIGSAYEQYF. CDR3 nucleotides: TGTGCCAGCAGTTTAATAGGGTCCGCCTACGAGCAGTACTTC.

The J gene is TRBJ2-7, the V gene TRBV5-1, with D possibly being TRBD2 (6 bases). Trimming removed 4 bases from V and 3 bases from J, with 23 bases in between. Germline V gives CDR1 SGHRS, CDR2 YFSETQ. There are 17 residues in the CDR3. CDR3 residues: CASSTSQDGAGRYEQYF. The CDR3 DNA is TGCGCCAGCAGCACGTCCCAGGATGGAGCGGGCCGCTACGAGCAGTACTTC. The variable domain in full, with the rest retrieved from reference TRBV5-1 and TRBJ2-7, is KAGVTQTPRYLIKTRGQQVTLSCSPISGHRSVSWYQQTPGQGLQFLFEYFSETQRNKGNFPGRFSGRQFSNSRSEMNVSTLELGDSALYLCASSTSQDGAGRYEQYFGPGTRLTVT.

CDR3 sequence reads: CASSPRQGLGTEAFF. Here the CDR3 DNA reads TGTGCCAGCAGCCCCCGACAGGGTCTGGGCACTGAAGCTTTCTTT. This rearrangement joins TRBV9 to TRBJ1-1, with 7 bases aligning to TRBD1. This CDR3 spans 15 amino acids. The junction had 10 bases not matched to a gene; V was cut back by 4 bases and J by 4 bases. Germline V gene data show CDR1 as SGDLS and CDR2 as YYNGEE.

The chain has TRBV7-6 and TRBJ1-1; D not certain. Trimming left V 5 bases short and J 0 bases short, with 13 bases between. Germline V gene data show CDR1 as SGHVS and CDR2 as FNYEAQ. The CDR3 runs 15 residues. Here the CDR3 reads CASSPQGELNTEAFF. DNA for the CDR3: TGTGCCAGCAGCCCCCAAGGAGAATTGAACACTGAAGCTTTCTTT.

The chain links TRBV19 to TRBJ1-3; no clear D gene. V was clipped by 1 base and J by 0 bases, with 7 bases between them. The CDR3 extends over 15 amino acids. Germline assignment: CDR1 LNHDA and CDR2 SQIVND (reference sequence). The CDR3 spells CASSIAALSGNTIYF. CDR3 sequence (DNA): TGTGCCAGTAGTATAGCCGCACTCTCTGGAAACACCATATATTTT.

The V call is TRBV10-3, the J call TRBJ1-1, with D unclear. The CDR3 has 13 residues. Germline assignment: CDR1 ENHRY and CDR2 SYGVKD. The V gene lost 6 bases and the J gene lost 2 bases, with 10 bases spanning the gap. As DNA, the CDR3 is TGTGCCATCAGCCGGGAGAGAAACACTGAAGCTTTCTTT. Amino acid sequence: CAISRERNTEAFF.

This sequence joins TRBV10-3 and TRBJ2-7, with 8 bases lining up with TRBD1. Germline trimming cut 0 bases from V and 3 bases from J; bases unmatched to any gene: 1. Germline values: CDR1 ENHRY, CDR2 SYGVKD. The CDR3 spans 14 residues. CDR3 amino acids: CAISESDRVYEQYF. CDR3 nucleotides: TGTGCCATCAGTGAGTCGGACAGGGTCTACGAGCAGTACTTC.

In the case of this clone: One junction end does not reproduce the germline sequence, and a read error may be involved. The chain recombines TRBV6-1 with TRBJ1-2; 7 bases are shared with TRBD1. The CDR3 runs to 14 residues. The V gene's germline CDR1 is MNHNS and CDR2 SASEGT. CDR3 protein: CASSEASGIRDSPF. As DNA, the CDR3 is TGTGCCAGCAGTGAAGCGTCAGGAATTAGGGACAGCCCCTTC.

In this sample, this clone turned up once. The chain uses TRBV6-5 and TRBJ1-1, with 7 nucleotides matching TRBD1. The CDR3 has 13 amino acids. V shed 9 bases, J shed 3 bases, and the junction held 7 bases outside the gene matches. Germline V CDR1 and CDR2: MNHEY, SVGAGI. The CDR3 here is CASHRGLHTEAFF. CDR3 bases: TGTGCCAGTCACAGGGGACTCCACACTGAAGCTTTCTTT.

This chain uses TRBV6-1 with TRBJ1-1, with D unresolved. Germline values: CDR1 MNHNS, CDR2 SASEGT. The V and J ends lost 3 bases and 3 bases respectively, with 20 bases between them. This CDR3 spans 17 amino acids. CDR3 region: CASSDFRASEVDTEAFF. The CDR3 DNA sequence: TGTGCCAGCAGTGATTTCCGGGCCTCGGAGGTGGACACTGAAGCTTTCTTT.

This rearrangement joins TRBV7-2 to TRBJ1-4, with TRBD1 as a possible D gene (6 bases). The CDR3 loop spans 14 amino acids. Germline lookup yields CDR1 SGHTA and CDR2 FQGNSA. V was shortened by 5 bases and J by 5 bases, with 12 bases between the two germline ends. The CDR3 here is CASSLDRINEKLFF. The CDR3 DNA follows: TGTGCCAGCAGCCTTGACAGGATAAATGAAAAACTGTTTTTT.

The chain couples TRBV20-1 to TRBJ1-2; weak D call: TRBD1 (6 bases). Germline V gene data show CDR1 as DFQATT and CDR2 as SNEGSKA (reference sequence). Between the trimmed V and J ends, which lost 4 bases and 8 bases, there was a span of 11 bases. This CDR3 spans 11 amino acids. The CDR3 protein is CSANRDGGYTF. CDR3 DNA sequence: TGCAGTGCTAACAGGGATGGCGGCTACACCTTC.